Following are 8 T cell receptor beta chains from one sample sequenced in a study of cytomegalovirus exposure and HLA in healthy donors. The primer mix had 60 Vbeta and 13 Jbeta primers. Profiled with immunoSEQ multiplex PCR; TCRdb holds only in-frame clones, not every one. The sample contains hundreds of thousands of clones, about 72% of which appear only once. The sample comprised PBMCs. These receptor sequences come from a male donor in good health and CMV-seronegative.

The rearrangement links TRBV19 to TRBJ2-3; 8 nucleotides match TRBD2. The CDR3 sequence is 15 residues long. The trim removed 3 bases at V and 4 bases at J, leaving 6 bases unmatched. Per the germline V gene, CDR1 is LNHDA and CDR2 is SQIVND (reference sequence). CDR3 residues: CASSIQRELADTQYF. DNA for the CDR3: TGTGCCAGTAGTATCCAGCGGGAGCTGGCAGATACGCAGTATTTT.

The rearrangement uses TRBV9 and TRBJ2-5, with a weak D call TRBD2 (6 bases). The CDR3 contains 14 residues. The V gene lost 0 bases and the J gene lost 5 bases, with 11 bases spanning the gap. Germline V lookup: CDR1 SGDLS, CDR2 YYNGEE. CDR3 DNA sequence: TGTGCCAGCAGCGTAGATGGGCTAGCGGAGACCCAGTACTTC. As protein: CASSVDGLAETQYF.

This clone was seen a single time. V and J are TRBV7-8 and TRBJ1-5; D possibly corresponds to TRBD1 (6 bases). The V gene lost 3 bases and the J gene lost 6 bases, with 18 bases spanning the gap. The CDR3 totals 16 residues. The germline CDR1 and CDR2 sequences are SGHVS and FQNEAQ. The CDR3 bases are TGTGCCAGCAGCTTCGATGGGGGCTTCGGTGTTCAGCCCCAGCATTTT. Encoded protein: CASSFDGGFGVQPQHF.

This clone was counted between two and nine times. This chain uses TRBV21-1 with TRBJ2-7; the DNA was not compared with TRBD2, the D call given in the table. TRBV21-1 is a listed pseudogene. The CDR3 spans 16 residues. This CDR3 reads CASSKDQTSDAYEQYF. In DNA form, the CDR3 reads TGTGCCAGCAGCAAAGATCAGACTAGCGATGCTTACGAGCAGTACTTC.

The chain joins TRBV25-1 to TRBJ2-1, with a possible D match to TRBD2 (5 bases). This CDR3 has 15 residues. Germline CDR1 is MGHDK and CDR2 is SYGVNS. Deletions cut 1 base from V and 1 base from J, with 8 bases between. CDR3 coding DNA: TGTGCCAGCAGTGAATCGGGCGGGTCCTACAATGAGCAGTTCTTC. Translated, it gives CASSESGGSYNEQFF. The variable domain in full, with the rest retrieved from reference TRBV25-1 and TRBJ2-1, is EADIYQTPRYLVIGTGKKITLECSQTMGHDKMYWYQQDPGMELHLIHYSYGVNSTEKGDLSSESTVSRIRTEHFPLTLESARPSHTSQYLCASSESGGSYNEQFFGPGTRLTVL.

The V call is TRBV18, the J call TRBJ2-7; 13 nucleotides line up with TRBD2. The CDR3 is 15 amino acids. The germline CDR1 and CDR2 sequences are KGHSH and LQKENI. Germline trimming cut 6 bases from V and 3 bases from J; bases unmatched to any gene: 5. The CDR3 DNA reads as TGTGCCAGCTCGGCGGGACTAGCGGGATTCTACGAGCAGTACTTC. This sequence encodes CASSAGLAGFYEQYF.

The chain uses TRBV5-6 and TRBJ2-1; D is uncertain. This CDR3 has 15 amino acids. Germline assignment: CDR1 SGHDT and CDR2 YYEEEE. V lost 3 bases and J 2 bases, leaving 12 bases between the germline ends. CDR3 region: CASSSPFETYNEQFF. CDR3 DNA sequence: TGTGCCAGCAGCTCCCCCTTTGAGACCTACAATGAGCAGTTCTTC.

J is TRBJ1-1 and V is TRBV6-1; TRBD1 is a possible D gene (5 bases). Germline loops: CDR1 MNHNS, CDR2 SASEGT. The CDR3 runs 14 residues. V shed 6 bases and J shed 0 bases, with 11 bases lying between them. CDR3 sequence: CASRATAMNTEAFF. For the CDR3, the DNA is TGTGCCAGCAGAGCGACAGCTATGAACACTGAAGCTTTCTTT.